One and the same sample provided the 7 T cell receptor beta chains below, sequenced in a study of regulatory T cells in long-lasting Graves disease. Libraries of TCR beta came from iRepertoire HTBI primers plus Arm-PCR of CDR3 regions. MiXCR, run by TCRdb on the multiplex PCR reads, gives a single entry per CDR3 protein. Of hundreds of thousands of distinct CDR3 sequences listed, about 32% were seen once; the top ten hold 35% to 55%. Time point described: persistent/refractory GD, antithyroid drugs over 5 years with positive TRAb. Construction of the TCR library relied on RNA isolated from PBMCs. This sample comprised peripheral blood mononuclear cells (PBMCs), obtained when the disease was refractory, from a patient treated with antithyroid drugs. Receptor source: a female donor with Graves disease.

The sample holds a few counts of this clonotype. The rearrangement uses TRBV3-1 and TRBJ1-6, with D perhaps TRBD1 (6 bases). The CDR3 runs 14 residues. Trimming left V 4 bases short and J 7 bases short, with 11 bases between. CDR1 is LGHDT, CDR2 YNNKEL, per germline (reference sequence). The CDR3 nucleotides read TGTGCCAGCAGCCCAACAGGGTACAATTCACCCCTCCACTTT. It codes for CASSPTGYNSPLHF.

This clonotype appeared a few times. The chain uses TRBV5-5 and TRBJ1-5, with TRBD1 identical over 8 bases. CDR3 size: 15 residues. The J segment lost 2 bases and the V segment lost 5 bases, leaving 6 bases of the junction unmatched. CDR1 and CDR2 from the germline V gene are SGHKS and YYEKEE (reference sequence). In DNA, the CDR3 is TGTGCCAGCAGTCCCGGGACAGGTCGCAATCAGCCCCAGCATTTT. This codes for CASSPGTGRNQPQHF.

The chain uses TRBV20-1 and TRBJ2-7, with 9 positions matching TRBD2. CDR1 is DFQATT, CDR2 SNEGSKA, per germline (reference sequence). This CDR3 spans 16 amino acids. After removal of 0 bases from V and 3 bases from J, the junction contained 9 bases not matched to a gene. The CDR3 bases are TGCAGTGCTAGAGATCCGGGGACTAGCCTCCTCTACGAGCAGTACTTC. This codes for CSARDPGTSLLYEQYF.

The chain couples TRBV12-3 or TRBV12-4 to TRBJ2-7; 7 nucleotides match TRBD1. Unmatched junction bases numbered 8, after V lost 6 bases and J lost 3 bases. The CDR3 is 14 amino acids. CDR3 sequence reads: CASSLTGKNYEQYF. For the CDR3, the DNA is TGTGCCAGCAGCTTGACAGGGAAGAACTACGAGCAGTACTTC.

The sample holds many counts of this clonotype. The chain joins TRBV6-1 to TRBJ2-5, with 7 bases matching TRBD2. In germline, CDR1 is MNHNS, CDR2 SASEGT. The CDR3 extends over 16 amino acids. The V gene end was trimmed by 5 bases and the J gene end by 7 bases; junction bases not matched to a gene: 16. CDR3 coding DNA: TGTGCCAGCAGTCAACTAGGACTAGAAGAAAGAAGGACCCAGTACTTC. It encodes CASSQLGLEERRTQYF.

This clonotype was seen a handful of times. The chain recombines TRBV14 with TRBJ2-2; the match to TRBD2 covers 9 bases. CDR1 is SGHDN and CDR2 is FVKESK in the germline V gene. The junction had 5 bases not matched to a gene; V was cut back by 3 bases and J by 3 bases. CDR3 length: 16 amino acids. This CDR3 is CASSHLSGRYTGELFF. CDR3 DNA sequence: TGTGCCAGCAGCCATCTGAGCGGGAGGTACACCGGGGAGCTGTTTTTT. The full variable domain, its missing parts supplied by reference TRBV14 and TRBJ2-2, is EAGVTQFPSHSVIEKGQTVTLRCDPISGHDNLYWYRRVMGKEIKFLLHFVKESKQDESGMPNNRFLAERTGGTYSTLKVQPAELEDSGVYFCASSHLSGRYTGELFFGEGSRLTVL.

This clonotype turned up a few times. The rearrangement joins TRBV7-2 to TRBJ2-2; D gene ambiguous. Germline loops: CDR1 SGHTA, CDR2 FQGNSA. V shed 6 bases and J shed 4 bases, with 15 bases lying between them. The CDR3 totals 15 residues. CDR3 sequence reads: CASRLKRTPTGELFF. The CDR3 DNA reads TGTGCCAGCAGATTGAAGAGGACCCCCACCGGGGAGCTGTTTTTT.